The 15 T cell receptor beta chains listed next were all sequenced from one sample in a study of T cell responses to AZD1222 COVID-19 vaccine (dated by TCRdb to 2020 to 2023). Receptor amplification or capture employed the immunoSEQ multiplex PCR assay. TCRdb provides this immuneACCESS table in a form limited to in-frame rearrangements. Some clones are lacking; in checked studies, under half of them reflect an unresolved V gene, and why the rest are absent is not known. A total of about 82,000 clones appear in this sample, approximately 90% of them only once. The leading ten clones occupy more than 5% of the sample. The time point label, read with the paper, signifies: baseline before first vaccination. The source material was peripheral blood, sampled on day 0 of AZD1222 vaccination. The source of these receptors is an adult in good health.

This clone was observed a handful of times. The V gene is TRBV10-3, the J gene TRBJ2-1, with D possibly being TRBD1 (6 bases). The length of the CDR3 is 14 residues. Germline CDR1 reads ENHRY; CDR2 reads SYGVKD. V was clipped by 3 bases and J by 6 bases, with 12 bases between them. This CDR3 is CAISDRGRANEQFF. The CDR3 DNA is TGTGCCATCAGTGACAGGGGCAGGGCCAATGAGCAGTTCTTC.

The chain carries TRBV19 and TRBJ1-2; D unresolved. The CDR3 consists of 12 residues. Germline V lookup: CDR1 LNHDA, CDR2 SQIVND (reference sequence). Deletions cut 4 bases from V and 6 bases from J, with 9 bases between. The CDR3 DNA is TGTGCCAGTAGTAAGGACGGTGATGGCTACACCTTC. Protein sequence: CASSKDGDGYTF.

Here the CDR3 DNA reads TGTGCCAGCAGCTTAGCGCCCCCGGGACACGGCAATGAAAAACTGTTTTTT. Protein product: CASSLAPPGHGNEKLFF. The chain uses TRBV7-9 and TRBJ1-4, with TRBD1 as a possible D gene (6 bases). The V end was cut by 0 bases, the J end by 5 bases, with 16 bases between. CDR3 size: 17 residues. Germline CDR1 and CDR2: SEHNR and FQNEAQ (reference sequence).

This sequence joins TRBV19 and TRBJ2-7, with D perhaps TRBD2 (6 bases). V was clipped by 3 bases and J by 6 bases, with 18 bases between them. This CDR3 spans 15 amino acids. The V gene's germline CDR1 is LNHDA and CDR2 SQIVND (reference sequence). CDR3 in amino acids: CASSIRGQVGLEQYF. CDR3 nucleotide sequence: TGTGCCAGTAGTATCCGAGGCCAGGTGGGACTCGAGCAGTACTTC.

The V call is TRBV7-8, the J call TRBJ2-7, with D uncertain. Germline assignment: CDR1 SGHVS and CDR2 FQNEAQ. This CDR3 is built from 14 residues. Trimming pared 8 bases from V and 5 bases from J, leaving 19 bases between. DNA of the CDR3: TGTGCCAGCGCATTACCCTTTGGGGTCAACGAGCAGTACTTC. Encoded protein: CASALPFGVNEQYF.

The rearrangement joins TRBV10-3 to TRBJ2-1; 8 positions agree with TRBD2. From germline, CDR1 is ENHRY and CDR2 SYGVKD. V was clipped by 3 bases and J by 3 bases; unmatched bases: 7. The CDR3 covers 16 residues. The CDR3 DNA is TGTGCCATCAGTGAACTGGCGGGGGGCCTCTACAATGAGCAGTTCTTC. This sequence encodes CAISELAGGLYNEQFF.

This chain links TRBV5-5 with TRBJ1-2; 8 nucleotides align to TRBD1. Trimming took 0 bases from V and 0 from J; bases not matched to a gene: 7. The CDR3 is 17 residues long. Germline V CDR1 and CDR2: SGHKS, YYEKEE (reference sequence). The CDR3 protein is CASSLGGRGPSNYGYTF. The CDR3 nucleotides read TGTGCCAGCAGCTTGGGGGGCAGGGGGCCTTCTAACTATGGCTACACCTTC.

The chain has TRBV6-5 and TRBJ1-5; 10 bases are shared with TRBD1. The length of the CDR3 is 16 residues. V trimming: 4 bases; J trimming: 5 bases; junction bases outside the gene matches: 8. CDR1 and CDR2 (germline): MNHEY, SVGAGI. The CDR3 is CASSSPGQGIDQPQHF. The CDR3 DNA sequence: TGTGCCAGCAGTTCTCCGGGACAGGGGATTGATCAGCCCCAGCATTTT.

DNA of the CDR3: TGTGCCAGCAGCTTAGTTACGGGGGCTGGCACTGAAGCTTTCTTT. Protein sequence: CASSLVTGAGTEAFF. V and J are TRBV7-8 and TRBJ1-1, with a tentative D call TRBD1 (6 bases). Germline V gene data show CDR1 as SGHVS and CDR2 as FQNEAQ. V lost 1 base and J 4 bases, leaving 13 bases between the germline ends. CDR3 length equals 15 residues.

This chain uses TRBV9 with TRBJ2-7; 8 bases agree with TRBD1. The trim removed 3 bases at V and 2 bases at J, leaving 1 base unmatched. This CDR3 contains 13 residues. The germline V gene has CDR1 SGDLS and CDR2 YYNGEE. The CDR3 coding sequence is TGTGCCAGCAGCGAGACAGGGGCCTACGAGCAGTACTTC. Its translation is CASSETGAYEQYF.

The rearrangement joins TRBV7-2 to TRBJ2-2; 8 nucleotides agree with TRBD1. The germline gives CDR1 SGHTA, CDR2 FQGNSA. The trim removed 5 bases at V and 4 bases at J, leaving 6 bases unmatched. The CDR3 is 15 residues long. CDR3 residues: CASSAQGDRTGELFF. The CDR3 DNA follows: TGTGCCAGCAGCGCACAGGGGGATCGCACCGGGGAGCTGTTTTTT. Filled out from reference TRBV7-2 and TRBJ2-2, the complete variable domain reads GAGVSQSPSNKVTEKGKDVELRCDPISGHTALYWYRQSLGQGLEFLIYFQGNSAPDKSGLPSDRFSAERTGGSVSTLTIQRTQQEDSAVYLCASSAQGDRTGELFFGEGSRLTVL.

The V and J genes are TRBV6-4 and TRBJ1-2; D perhaps matches TRBD1 (6 bases). The CDR3 runs 14 residues. Germline V lookup: CDR1 MRHNA, CDR2 SNTAGT. The DNA of the CDR3 is TGTGGGGAGGGACACCTCTTCCACCTCGTCCGCTACACCTTC. As protein: CGEGHLFHLVRYTF.

This chain uses TRBV4-1 with TRBJ2-3; D gene ambiguous. The CDR3 is 15 residues long. The V and J ends lost 0 bases and 2 bases respectively, with 9 bases between them. The germline V gene encodes CDR1 MGHRA and CDR2 YSYEKL. The CDR3 bases are TGCGCCAGCAGCCAAGATCGGAGAACCACAGATACGCAGTATTTT. This sequence encodes CASSQDRRTTDTQYF.

The chain links TRBV6-5 to TRBJ1-1; D gene uncertain. Trimming cost V 6 bases and J 2 bases, with 10 bases left between them. Germline V gene lookup returns CDR1 MNHEY and CDR2 SVGAGI. There are 13 residues in the CDR3. The CDR3 sequence: CASRGQVNTEAFF. CDR3 bases: TGTGCCAGCAGGGGCCAGGTAAACACTGAAGCTTTCTTT.

The chain links TRBV19 to TRBJ1-2, with no clear D. Trimming took off 3 bases at V and 7 bases at J, with 21 bases between the two ends. The CDR3 length is 16 residues. CDR1 and CDR2 from the germline V gene are LNHDA and SQIVND (reference sequence). CDR3 protein: CASSISGLRKLSGYTF. CDR3 sequence (DNA): TGTGCCAGTAGTATCTCAGGACTGAGAAAGTTGAGTGGCTACACCTTC.